Listed below are T cell receptor beta chains from one sample, sequenced in a study of blood T cell repertoires in COVID-19. This table comes from immunoSEQ multiplex PCR, and its TCRdb copy is limited to in-frame clones, with some not included. This table has some 100,000 clones, 90% to 95% appearing once. The material sequenced was peripheral blood. These TCRs come from a man aged 55 to 70 with acute or convalescent COVID-19. CDR3s include the opening cysteine and the closing phenylalanine or tryptophan.

j_call: TRBJ1-1
v_call: TRBV19
cdr3_aa: CASSATANTEAFF

j_call: TRBJ1-1
v_call: TRBV5-1
cdr3_aa: CASSGTGLNTEAFF

j_call: TRBJ1-3
v_call: TRBV28
cdr3_aa: CASSSTGGANTIYF

j_call: TRBJ2-5
v_call: TRBV28
cdr3_aa: CASFTRDRGQETQYF

j_call: TRBJ1-1
v_call: TRBV29-1
cdr3_aa: CSVELGAGEAFF

j_call: TRBJ1-1
v_call: TRBV19
cdr3_aa: CASSISFRADRTEAFF

j_call: TRBJ2-2
v_call: TRBV5-5
cdr3_aa: CASSLAGTGLAGTGELFF

j_call: TRBJ2-1
v_call: TRBV19
cdr3_aa: CASSTLSSYNEQFF

j_call: TRBJ1-5
v_call: TRBV12-3/TRBV12-4
cdr3_aa: CASSFGRYQPQHF

j_call: TRBJ1-1
v_call: TRBV18
cdr3_aa: CASSPRTLGTEAFF

j_call: TRBJ1-1
v_call: TRBV12-5
cdr3_aa: CASGSHTLEAFF

j_call: TRBJ2-3
v_call: TRBV25-1
cdr3_aa: CASSVTSGATDTQYF

j_call: TRBJ1-1
v_call: TRBV7-9
cdr3_aa: CASSSTGLATEAFF

j_call: TRBJ2-3
v_call: TRBV5-1
cdr3_aa: CASSLARTDTQYF

j_call: TRBJ2-1
v_call: TRBV24-1
cdr3_aa: CATRGAGATEQFF

j_call: TRBJ2-7
v_call: TRBV5-4
cdr3_aa: CASSSGRRGSSYEQYF

j_call: TRBJ1-4
v_call: TRBV5-1
cdr3_aa: CASSLEAAGDEKLFF

j_call: TRBJ1-5
v_call: TRBV16
cdr3_aa: CASSQDGTGDQPQHF

j_call: TRBJ1-2
v_call: TRBV11-3
cdr3_aa: CASSPGRGHRGYTF

j_call: TRBJ1-2
v_call: TRBV5-8
cdr3_aa: CASSRLGTATRGGYTF

j_call: TRBJ2-5
v_call: TRBV30
cdr3_aa: CAWTSGQETQYF

j_call: TRBJ2-1
v_call: TRBV5-4
cdr3_aa: CASSSGLAESYNEQFF

j_call: TRBJ1-4
v_call: TRBV7-9
cdr3_aa: CASSPPGRGNEKLFF

j_call: TRBJ2-7
v_call: TRBV2
cdr3_aa: CASKVNPGGSYEQYF

j_call: TRBJ2-7
v_call: TRBV27
cdr3_aa: CASRTMSGRGYEQYF